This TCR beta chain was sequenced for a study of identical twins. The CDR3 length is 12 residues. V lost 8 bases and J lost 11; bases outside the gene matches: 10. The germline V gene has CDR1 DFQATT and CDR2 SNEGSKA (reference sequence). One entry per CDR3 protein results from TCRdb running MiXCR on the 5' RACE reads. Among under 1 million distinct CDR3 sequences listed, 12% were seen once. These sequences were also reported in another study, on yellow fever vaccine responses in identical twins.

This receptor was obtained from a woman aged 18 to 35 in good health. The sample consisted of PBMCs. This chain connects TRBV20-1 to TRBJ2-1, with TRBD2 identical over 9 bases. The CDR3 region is CSPRGGRDKQFF. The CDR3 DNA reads TGCAGTCCAAGGGGCGGGAGGGATAAGCAGTTCTTC.